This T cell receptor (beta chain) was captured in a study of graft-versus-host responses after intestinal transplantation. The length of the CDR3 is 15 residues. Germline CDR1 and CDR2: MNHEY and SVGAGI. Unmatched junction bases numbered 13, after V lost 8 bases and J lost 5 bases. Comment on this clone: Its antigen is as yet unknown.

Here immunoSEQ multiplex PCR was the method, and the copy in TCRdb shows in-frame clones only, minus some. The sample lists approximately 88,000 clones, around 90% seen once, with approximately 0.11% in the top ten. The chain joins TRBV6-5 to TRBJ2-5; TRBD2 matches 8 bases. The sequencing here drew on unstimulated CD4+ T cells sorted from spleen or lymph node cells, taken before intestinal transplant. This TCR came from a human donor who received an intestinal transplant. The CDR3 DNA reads TGTGCCAGCCGTGGGCTAGCGGGCGGGCGGGAGACCCAGTACTTC. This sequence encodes CASRGLAGGRETQYF.